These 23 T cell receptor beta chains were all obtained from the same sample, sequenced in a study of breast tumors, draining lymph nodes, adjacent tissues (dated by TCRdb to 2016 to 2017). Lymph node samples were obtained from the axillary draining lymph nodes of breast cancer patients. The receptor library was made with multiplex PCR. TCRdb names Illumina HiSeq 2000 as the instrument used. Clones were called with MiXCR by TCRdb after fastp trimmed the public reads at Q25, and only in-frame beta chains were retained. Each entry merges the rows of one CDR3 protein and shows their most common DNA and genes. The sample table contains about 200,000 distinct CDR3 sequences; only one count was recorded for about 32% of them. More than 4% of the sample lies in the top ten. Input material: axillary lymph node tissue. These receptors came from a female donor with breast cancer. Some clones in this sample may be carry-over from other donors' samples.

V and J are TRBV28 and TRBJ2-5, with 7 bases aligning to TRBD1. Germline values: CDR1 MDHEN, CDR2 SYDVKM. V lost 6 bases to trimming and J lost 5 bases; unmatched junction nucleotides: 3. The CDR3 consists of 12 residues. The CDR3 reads CASRQGWETQYF. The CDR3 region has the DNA TGTGCCAGCAGACAGGGGTGGGAGACCCAGTACTTC.

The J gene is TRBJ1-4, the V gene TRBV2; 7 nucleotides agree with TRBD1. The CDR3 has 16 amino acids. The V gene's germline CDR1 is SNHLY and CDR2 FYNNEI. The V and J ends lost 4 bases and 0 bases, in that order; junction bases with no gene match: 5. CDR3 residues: CASSAGQASTNEKLFF. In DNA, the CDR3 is TGTGCCAGCAGTGCAGGACAGGCCTCAACTAATGAAAAACTGTTTTTT.

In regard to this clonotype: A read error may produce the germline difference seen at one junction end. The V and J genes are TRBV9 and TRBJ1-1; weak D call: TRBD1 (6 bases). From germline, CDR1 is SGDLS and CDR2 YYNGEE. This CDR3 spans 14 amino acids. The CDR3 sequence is CASSLRGLNTEAFF. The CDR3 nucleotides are TGCGCCAGCAGCTTGCGGGGGCTAAACACTGAAGCTTTCTTT. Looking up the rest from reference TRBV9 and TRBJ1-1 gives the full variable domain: DSGVTQTPKHLITATGQRVTLRCSPRSGDLSVYWYQQSLDQGLQFLIQYYNGEERAKGNILERFSAQQFPDLHSELNLSSLELGDSALYFCASSLRGLNTEAFFGQGTRLTVV.

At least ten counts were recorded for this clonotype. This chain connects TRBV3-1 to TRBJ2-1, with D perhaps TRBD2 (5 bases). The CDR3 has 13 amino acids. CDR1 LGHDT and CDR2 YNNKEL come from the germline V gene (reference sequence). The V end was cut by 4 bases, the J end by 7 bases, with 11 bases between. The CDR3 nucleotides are TGTGCCAGCAGCCCTCCCGGCGGGAATGAGCAGTTCTTC. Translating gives CASSPPGGNEQFF.

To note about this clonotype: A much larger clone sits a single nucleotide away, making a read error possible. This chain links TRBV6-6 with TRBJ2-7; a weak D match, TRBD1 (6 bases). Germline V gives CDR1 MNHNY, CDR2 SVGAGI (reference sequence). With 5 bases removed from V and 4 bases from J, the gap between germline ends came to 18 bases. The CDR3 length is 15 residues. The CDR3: CASSPPAGEGYEQYF. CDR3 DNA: TGTGCCAGCAGTCCGCCGGCAGGGGAAGGGTACGAGCAGTACTTC.

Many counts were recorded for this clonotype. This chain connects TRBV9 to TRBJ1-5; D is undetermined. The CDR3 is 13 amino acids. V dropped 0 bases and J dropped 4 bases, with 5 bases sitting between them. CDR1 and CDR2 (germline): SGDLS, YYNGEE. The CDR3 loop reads CASSVGENQPQHF. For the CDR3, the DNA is TGTGCCAGCAGCGTAGGGGAAAATCAGCCCCAGCATTTT.

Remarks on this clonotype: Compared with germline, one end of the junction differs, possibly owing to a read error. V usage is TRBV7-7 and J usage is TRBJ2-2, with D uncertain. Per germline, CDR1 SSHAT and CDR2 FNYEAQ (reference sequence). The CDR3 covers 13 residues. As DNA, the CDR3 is TGTGCTAGCAGCTTAGACCCTGGCGGGGAGCTGTTTTTT. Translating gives CASSLDPGGELFF.

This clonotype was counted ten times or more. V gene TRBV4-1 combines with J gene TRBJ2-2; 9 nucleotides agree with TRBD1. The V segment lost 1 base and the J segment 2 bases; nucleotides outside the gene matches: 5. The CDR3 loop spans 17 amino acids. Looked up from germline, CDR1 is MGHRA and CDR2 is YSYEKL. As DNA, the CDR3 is TGCGCCAGCAGCCAAGTAGGGACAGGGAGTAACACCGGGGAGCTGTTTTTT. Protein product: CASSQVGTGSNTGELFF.

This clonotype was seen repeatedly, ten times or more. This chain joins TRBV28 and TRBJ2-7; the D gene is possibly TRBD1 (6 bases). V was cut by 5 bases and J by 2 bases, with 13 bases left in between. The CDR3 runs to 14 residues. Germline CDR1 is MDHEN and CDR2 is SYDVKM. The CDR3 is CASSDRRLPYEQYF. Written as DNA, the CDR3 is TGTGCCAGCAGTGACAGGCGTCTACCCTACGAGCAGTACTTC.

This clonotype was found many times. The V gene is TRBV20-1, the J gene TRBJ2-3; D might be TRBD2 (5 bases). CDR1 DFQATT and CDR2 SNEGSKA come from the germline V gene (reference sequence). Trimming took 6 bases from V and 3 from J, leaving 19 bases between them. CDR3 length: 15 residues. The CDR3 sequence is CSAAPGMDVTDTQYF. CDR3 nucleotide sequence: TGCAGTGCAGCGCCCGGGATGGATGTAACAGATACGCAGTATTTT.

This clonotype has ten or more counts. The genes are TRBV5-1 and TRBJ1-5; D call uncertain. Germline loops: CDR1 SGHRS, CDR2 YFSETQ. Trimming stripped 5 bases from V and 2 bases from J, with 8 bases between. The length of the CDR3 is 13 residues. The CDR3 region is CASSSSGNQPQHF. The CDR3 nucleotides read TGCGCCAGCAGTTCCAGCGGCAATCAGCCCCAGCATTTT.

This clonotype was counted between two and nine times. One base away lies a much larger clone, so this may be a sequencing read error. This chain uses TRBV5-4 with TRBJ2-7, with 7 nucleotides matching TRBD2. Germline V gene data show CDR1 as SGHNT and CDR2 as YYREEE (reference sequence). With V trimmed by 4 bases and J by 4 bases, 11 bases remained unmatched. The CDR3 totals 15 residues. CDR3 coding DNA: TGTGCCAGCAGCGATGGGACTACCGGGGAATACGAGCAGTACTTC. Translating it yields CASSDGTTGEYEQYF.

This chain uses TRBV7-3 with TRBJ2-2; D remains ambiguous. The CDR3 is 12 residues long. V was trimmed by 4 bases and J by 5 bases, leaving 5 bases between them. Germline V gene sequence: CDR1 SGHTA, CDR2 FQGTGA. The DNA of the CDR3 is TGTGCCAGCAGCTCGCCGACCGGGGAGCTGTTTTTT. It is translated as CASSSPTGELFF. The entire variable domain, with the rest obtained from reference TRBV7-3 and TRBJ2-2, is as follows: GAGVSQTPSNKVTEKGKYVELRCDPISGHTALYWYRQSLGQGPEFLIYFQGTGAADDSGLPNDRFFAVRPEGSVSTLKIQRTERGDSAVYLCASSSPTGELFFGEGSRLTVL.

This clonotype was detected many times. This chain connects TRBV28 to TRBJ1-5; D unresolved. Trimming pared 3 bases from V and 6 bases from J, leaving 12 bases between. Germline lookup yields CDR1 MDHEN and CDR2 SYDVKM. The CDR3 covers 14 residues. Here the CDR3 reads CASSFTTGFQPQHF. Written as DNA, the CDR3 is TGTGCCAGCAGTTTTACCACCGGGTTTCAGCCCCAGCATTTT.

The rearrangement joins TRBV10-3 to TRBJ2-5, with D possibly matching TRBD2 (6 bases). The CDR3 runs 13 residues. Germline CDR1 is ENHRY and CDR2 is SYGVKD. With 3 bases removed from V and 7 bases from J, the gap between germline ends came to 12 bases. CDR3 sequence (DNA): TGTGCCATCAGTGACTCGCGGGAAGGGACCCAGTACTTC. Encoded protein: CAISDSREGTQYF.

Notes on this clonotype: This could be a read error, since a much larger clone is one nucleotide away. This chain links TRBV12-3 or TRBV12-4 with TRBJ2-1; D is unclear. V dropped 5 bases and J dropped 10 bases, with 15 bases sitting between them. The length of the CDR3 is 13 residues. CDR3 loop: CASSLASGSEQFF. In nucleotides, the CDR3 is TGTGCCAGCAGTCTTGCCTCCGGAAGCGAGCAGTTCTTC.

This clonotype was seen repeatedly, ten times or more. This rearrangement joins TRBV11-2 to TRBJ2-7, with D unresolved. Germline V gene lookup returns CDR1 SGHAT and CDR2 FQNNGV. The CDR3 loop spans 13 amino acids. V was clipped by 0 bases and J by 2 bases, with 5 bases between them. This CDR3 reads CASSLDIPYEQYF. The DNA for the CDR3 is TGTGCCAGCAGCTTAGATATTCCCTACGAGCAGTACTTC.

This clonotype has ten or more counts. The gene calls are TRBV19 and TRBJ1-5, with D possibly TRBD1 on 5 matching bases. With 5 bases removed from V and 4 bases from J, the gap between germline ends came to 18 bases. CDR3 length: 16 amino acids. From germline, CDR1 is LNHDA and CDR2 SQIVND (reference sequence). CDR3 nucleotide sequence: TGTGCCAGTAGTGCCCTTTCCGGGACTATGAATCAGCCCCAGCATTTT. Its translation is CASSALSGTMNQPQHF.

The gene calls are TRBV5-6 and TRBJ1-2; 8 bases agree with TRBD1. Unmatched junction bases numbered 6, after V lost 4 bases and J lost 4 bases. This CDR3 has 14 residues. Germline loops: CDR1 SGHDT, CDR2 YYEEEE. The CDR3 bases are TGTGCCAGCAGCCCCCCTGACAGGGGCTATGGCTACACCTTC. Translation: CASSPPDRGYGYTF. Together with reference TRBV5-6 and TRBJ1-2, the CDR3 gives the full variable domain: DAGVTQSPTHLIKTRGQQVTLRCSPKSGHDTVSWYQQALGQGPQFIFQYYEEEERQRGNFPDRFSGHQFPNYSSELNVNALLLGDSALYLCASSPPDRGYGYTFGSGTRLTVV.

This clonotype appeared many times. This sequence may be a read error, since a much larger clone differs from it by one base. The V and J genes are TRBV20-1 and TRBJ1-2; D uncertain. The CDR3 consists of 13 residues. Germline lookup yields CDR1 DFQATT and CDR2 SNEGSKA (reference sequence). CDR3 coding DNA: TGCAGTGCTAGCGGAATGGGGAACTATGCCTACACCTTC. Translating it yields CSASGMGNYAYTF.

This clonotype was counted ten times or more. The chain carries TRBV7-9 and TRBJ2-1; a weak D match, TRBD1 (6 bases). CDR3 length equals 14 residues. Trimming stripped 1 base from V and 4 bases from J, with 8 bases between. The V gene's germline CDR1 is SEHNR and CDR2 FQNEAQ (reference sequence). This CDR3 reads CASSLGGLYNEQFF. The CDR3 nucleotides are TGTGCCAGCAGCTTAGGGGGGCTGTACAATGAGCAGTTCTTC.

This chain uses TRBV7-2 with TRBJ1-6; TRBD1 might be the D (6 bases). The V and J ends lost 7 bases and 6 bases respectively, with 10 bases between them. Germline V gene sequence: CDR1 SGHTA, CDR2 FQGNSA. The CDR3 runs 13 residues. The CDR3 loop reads CASTTGRNSPLHF. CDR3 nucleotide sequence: TGTGCCAGCACCACAGGGCGTAATTCACCCCTCCACTTT.

The CDR3 DNA reads TGTGCCACCAGCAGAGATCGGAGCGGGACCCAGTACTTC. It yields the protein CATSRDRSGTQYF. V and J are TRBV15 and TRBJ2-5; tentatively, D is TRBD2 (5 bases). CDR3 length equals 13 residues. Deletions cut 0 bases from V and 7 bases from J, with 9 bases between. The germline V gene encodes CDR1 LNHNV and CDR2 YYDKDF (reference sequence).